The clone carrying this TCR beta chain showed up just once. Its antigen is not identified. The conserved closing phenylalanine or tryptophan is absent in this CDR3, likely reflecting a read error. It is unclear where the CDR3 begins or ends on the DNA, so no DNA is shown, and the CDR3 is as TCRdb lists it. Germline V CDR1 and CDR2: KGHDR, SFDVKD. The CDR3 extends over 8 residues, inclusive of both ends. This entry is derived from a study of T cells in Graves' hyperthyroidism and ophthalmopathy. Study-wide findings and caveats: Ophthalmopathy and stable hyperthyroidism were told apart by a 13 V-J model. Most clonotypes that expanded in the thyroid above 0.001 also showed up in blood.

RNA transcripts gave rise to amplified TCR beta CDR3 regions. HTBI primers were employed in a first-round RT-PCR of the TCR CDR3. TCRdb reanalysed the multiplex PCR reads using MiXCR and keeps one entry per CDR3 protein. The data hold 600,000 to 800,000 distinct CDR3 sequences, with roughly a third observed a single time. The rearrangement uses TRBV24-1 and TRBJ1-2; the table names TRBD1, a call not compared with the DNA. Sequenced: blood. This TCR was recovered from a woman aged 40 to 50 with Graves' hyperthyroidism. The CDR3 here is CATSDGDS.